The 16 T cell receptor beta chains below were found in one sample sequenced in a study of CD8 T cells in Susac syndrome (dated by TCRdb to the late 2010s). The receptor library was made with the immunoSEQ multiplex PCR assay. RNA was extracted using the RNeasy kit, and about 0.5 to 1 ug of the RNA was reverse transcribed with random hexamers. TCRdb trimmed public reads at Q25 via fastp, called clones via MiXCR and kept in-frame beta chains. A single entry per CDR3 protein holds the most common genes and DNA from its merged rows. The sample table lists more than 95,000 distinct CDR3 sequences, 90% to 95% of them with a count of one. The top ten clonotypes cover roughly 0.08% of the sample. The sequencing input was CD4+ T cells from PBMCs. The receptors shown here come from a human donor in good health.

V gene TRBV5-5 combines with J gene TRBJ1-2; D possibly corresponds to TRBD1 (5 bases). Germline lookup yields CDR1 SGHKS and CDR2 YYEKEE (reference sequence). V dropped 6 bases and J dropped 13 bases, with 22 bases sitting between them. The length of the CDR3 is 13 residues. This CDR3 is CASTPTAGGHGTF. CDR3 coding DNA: TGTGCCAGCACACCGACTGCGGGCGGACACGGCACCTTC.

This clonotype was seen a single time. As DNA, the CDR3 is TGCAGTGCTAGCGGGACTTCCCGTGTAAATGAGCAGTTCTTC. It specifies CSASGTSRVNEQFF. The chain carries TRBV20-1 and TRBJ2-1, with D tentatively TRBD2 (6 bases). The CDR3 runs to 14 residues. Germline values: CDR1 DFQATT, CDR2 SNEGSKA (reference sequence). V was clipped by 3 bases and J by 7 bases, with 16 bases between them.

In DNA form, the CDR3 reads TGTGCCAGCAGCTTACCGGGGCGCAACTATGGCTACACCTTC. The encoded protein is CASSLPGRNYGYTF. The V gene is TRBV7-2, the J gene TRBJ1-2, with a possible D match to TRBD1 (5 bases). Trimming left V 2 bases short and J 2 bases short, with 9 bases between. The CDR3 runs to 14 residues. In germline, CDR1 is SGHTA, CDR2 FQGNSA.

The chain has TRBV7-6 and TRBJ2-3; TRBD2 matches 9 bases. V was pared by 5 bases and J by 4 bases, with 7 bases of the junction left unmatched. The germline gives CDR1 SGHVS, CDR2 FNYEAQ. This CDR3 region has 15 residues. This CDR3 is CASSPRAGGPDTQYF. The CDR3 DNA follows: TGTGCCAGCAGCCCTAGGGCGGGAGGGCCAGATACGCAGTATTTT.

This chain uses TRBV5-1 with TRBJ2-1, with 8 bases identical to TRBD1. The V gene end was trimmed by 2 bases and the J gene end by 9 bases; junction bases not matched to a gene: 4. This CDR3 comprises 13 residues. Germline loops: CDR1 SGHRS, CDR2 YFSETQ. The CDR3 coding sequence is TGCGCCAGCAGCTTTCAGGGGGCGGGTGAGCAGTTCTTC. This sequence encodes CASSFQGAGEQFF.

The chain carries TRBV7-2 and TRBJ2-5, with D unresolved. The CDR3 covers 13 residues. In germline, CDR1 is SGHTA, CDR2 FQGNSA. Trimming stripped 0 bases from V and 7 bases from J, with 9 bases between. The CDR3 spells CASSLATRLTQYF. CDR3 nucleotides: TGTGCCAGCAGCTTAGCGACTCGTCTGACCCAGTACTTC. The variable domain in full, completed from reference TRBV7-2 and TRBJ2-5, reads GAGVSQSPSNKVTEKGKDVELRCDPISGHTALYWYRQSLGQGLEFLIYFQGNSAPDKSGLPSDRFSAERTGGSVSTLTIQRTQQEDSAVYLCASSLATRLTQYFGPGTRLLVL.

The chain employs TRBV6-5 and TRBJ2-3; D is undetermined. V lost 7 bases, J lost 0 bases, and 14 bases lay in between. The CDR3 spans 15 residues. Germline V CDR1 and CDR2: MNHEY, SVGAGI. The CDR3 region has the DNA TGTGCCAGCAACAAACCGAGAGGCAGCACAGATACGCAGTATTTT. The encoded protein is CASNKPRGSTDTQYF.

The CDR3 loop is CSARGREAYNEQFF. CDR3 nucleotides: TGCAGTGCTAGGGGGAGGGAGGCCTACAATGAGCAGTTCTTC. The chain couples TRBV20-1 to TRBJ2-1, with TRBD2 matching 7 bases. This CDR3 is 14 amino acids long. The germline V gene has CDR1 DFQATT and CDR2 SNEGSKA (reference sequence). V gave up 3 bases and J gave up 2 bases; unmatched junction bases: 4.

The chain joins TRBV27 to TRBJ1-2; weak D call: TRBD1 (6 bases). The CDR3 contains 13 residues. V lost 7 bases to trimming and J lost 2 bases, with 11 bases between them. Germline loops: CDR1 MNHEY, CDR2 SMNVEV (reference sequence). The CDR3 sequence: CASKDRLNYGYTF. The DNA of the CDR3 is TGTGCCAGCAAAGACAGGCTGAACTATGGCTACACCTTC.

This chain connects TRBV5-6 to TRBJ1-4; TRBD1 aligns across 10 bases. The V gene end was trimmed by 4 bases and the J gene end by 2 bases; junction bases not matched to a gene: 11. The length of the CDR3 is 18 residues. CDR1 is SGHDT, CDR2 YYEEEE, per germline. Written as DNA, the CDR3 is TGTGCCAGCAGCCCGCCGGGACAGGGGAGAAGGACTAATGAAAAACTGTTTTTT. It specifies CASSPPGQGRRTNEKLFF.

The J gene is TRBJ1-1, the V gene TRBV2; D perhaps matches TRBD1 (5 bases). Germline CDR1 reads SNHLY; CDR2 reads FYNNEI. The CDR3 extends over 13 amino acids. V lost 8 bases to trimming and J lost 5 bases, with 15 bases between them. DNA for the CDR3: TGTGCCAGCCGGACGGGGGAAGGGACTGAAGCTTTCTTT. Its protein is CASRTGEGTEAFF.

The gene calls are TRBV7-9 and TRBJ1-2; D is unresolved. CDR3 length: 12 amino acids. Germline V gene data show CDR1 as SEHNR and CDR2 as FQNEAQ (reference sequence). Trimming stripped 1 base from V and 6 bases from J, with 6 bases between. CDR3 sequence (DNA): TGTGCCAGCAGCTTAGGCAGTGATGGCTACACCTTC. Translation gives CASSLGSDGYTF.

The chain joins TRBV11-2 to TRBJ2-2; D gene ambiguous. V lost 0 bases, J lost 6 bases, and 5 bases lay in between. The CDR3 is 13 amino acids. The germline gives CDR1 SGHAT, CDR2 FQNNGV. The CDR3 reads CASSLEAAGELFF. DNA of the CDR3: TGTGCCAGCAGCTTAGAAGCCGCCGGGGAGCTGTTTTTT.

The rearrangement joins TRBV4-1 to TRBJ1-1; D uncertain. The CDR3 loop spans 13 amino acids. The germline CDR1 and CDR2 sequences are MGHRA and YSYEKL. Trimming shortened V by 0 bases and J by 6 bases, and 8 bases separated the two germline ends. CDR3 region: CASSQDLGAEAFF. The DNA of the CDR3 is TGCGCCAGCAGCCAAGATCTGGGAGCTGAAGCTTTCTTT.

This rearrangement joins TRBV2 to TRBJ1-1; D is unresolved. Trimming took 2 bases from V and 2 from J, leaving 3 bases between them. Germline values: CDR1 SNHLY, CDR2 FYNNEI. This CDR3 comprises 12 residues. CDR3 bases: TGTGCCAGCAGTGAATTTAACACTGAAGCTTTCTTT. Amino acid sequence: CASSEFNTEAFF.

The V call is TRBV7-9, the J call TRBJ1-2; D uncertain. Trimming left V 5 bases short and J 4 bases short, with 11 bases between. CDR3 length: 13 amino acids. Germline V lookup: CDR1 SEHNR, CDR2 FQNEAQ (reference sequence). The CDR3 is CASSVGGGYGYTF. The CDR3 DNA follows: TGTGCCAGCAGCGTGGGAGGAGGCTATGGCTACACCTTC.